The 22 T cell receptor beta chains below come from one sample, sequenced in a study of lymphopenia after photon versus proton radiotherapy. Assay: immunoSEQ multiplex PCR; the TCRdb copy retains only in-frame clones and omits some. The sample carries 25,000 to 35,000 clones, roughly 90% recorded once. Sequencing used peripheral blood, obtained from a patient treated with photon-based radiotherapy. These receptors all stem from a woman between 50 and 59 years old with pancreatic cancer.

The genes are TRBV7-2 and TRBJ2-1; 8 bases agree with TRBD2. The germline gives CDR1 SGHTA, CDR2 FQGNSA. Unmatched junction bases numbered 13, after V lost 5 bases and J lost 4 bases. The CDR3 has 17 residues. CDR3 DNA sequence: TGTGCCAGCAGCCCCGCGGGGGGCTACCTACAATACAATGAGCAGTTCTTC. This translates into CASSPAGGYLQYNEQFF.

The chain is built from TRBV4-3 and TRBJ2-2; no firm D call. There are 16 residues in the CDR3. Per germline, CDR1 LGHNA and CDR2 YSLEER. Trimming stripped 2 bases from V and 4 bases from J, with 14 bases between. The CDR3 sequence is CASSQLALSTTGELFF. CDR3 sequence (DNA): TGCGCCAGCAGCCAACTCGCTCTTTCGACCACCGGGGAGCTGTTTTTT.

The V and J genes are TRBV7-9 and TRBJ1-1; TRBD1 matches at 7 bases. CDR1 and CDR2 from the germline V gene are SEHNR and FQNEAQ (reference sequence). The CDR3 has 15 residues. V was clipped by 0 bases and J by 4 bases; unmatched bases: 5. The CDR3 sequence: CASSLAPRGGTEAFF. CDR3 nucleotides: TGTGCCAGCAGCTTAGCGCCCAGGGGGGGCACTGAAGCTTTCTTT.

This clone is a singleton in its sample. V and J are TRBV5-5 and TRBJ2-7; 7 bases line up with TRBD2. The CDR3 runs 16 residues. CDR1 is SGHKS and CDR2 is YYEKEE in the germline V gene (reference sequence). V dropped 1 base and J dropped 5; count of bases not matched to a gene: 12. The CDR3 bases are TGTGCCAGCAGCTTGCTCCCGGCTAGCGGCGTCCACGAGCAGTACTTC. It yields the protein CASSLLPASGVHEQYF.

This rearrangement joins TRBV10-3 to TRBJ1-1; D not resolved. This CDR3 contains 14 residues. The V end lost 2 bases, the J end lost 1 base, and 8 bases lay between the germline ends. CDR1 is ENHRY, CDR2 SYGVKD, per germline. In DNA, the CDR3 is TGTGCCATCAGTGAGGGCAGGCCGAACACTGAAGCTTTCTTT. It translates to CAISEGRPNTEAFF.

CDR3 nucleotides: TGCGCCAGCAGCTTGGCTGCTAGCAGTAGCACAGATACGCAGTATTTT. This gives the protein CASSLAASSSTDTQYF. The chain has TRBV5-1 and TRBJ2-3; D may be TRBD2 (5 bases). The CDR3 spans 16 residues. Germline V gene data show CDR1 as SGHRS and CDR2 as YFSETQ. The germline V and J ends were trimmed by 0 bases and 0 bases, with 11 bases remaining between them.

This chain uses TRBV7-3 with TRBJ1-4; D uncertain. The CDR3 contains 13 residues. CDR1 and CDR2 (germline): SGHTA, FQGTGA. V lost 2 bases to trimming and J lost 8 bases, with 9 bases between them. The CDR3 sequence: CASSLGSGEKLFF. As DNA, the CDR3 is TGTGCCAGCAGCTTAGGCTCTGGGGAAAAACTGTTTTTT.

This chain connects TRBV19 to TRBJ1-5, with no clear D. CDR3 length equals 14 residues. CDR1 is LNHDA and CDR2 is SQIVND in the germline V gene (reference sequence). V was cut by 2 bases and J by 4 bases, with 9 bases left in between. The CDR3 DNA is TGTGCCAGTAGTATAAGTGGAGATAATCAGCCCCAGCATTTT. The encoded protein is CASSISGDNQPQHF.

The J gene is TRBJ1-1, the V gene TRBV7-9, with D possibly being TRBD1 (5 bases). Germline V CDR1 and CDR2: SEHNR, FQNEAQ (reference sequence). This CDR3 contains 14 residues. Trimming took off 1 base at V and 3 bases at J, with 9 bases between the two ends. The CDR3 sequence is CASSLGGEDTEAFF. In DNA form, the CDR3 reads TGTGCCAGCAGCTTAGGAGGGGAGGACACTGAAGCTTTCTTT.

This clone was counted a few times. This chain joins TRBV27 and TRBJ1-5; 9 bases align to TRBD1. The length of the CDR3 is 15 residues. V was clipped by 6 bases and J by 2 bases; unmatched bases: 5. Germline CDR1 reads MNHEY; CDR2 reads SMNVEV (reference sequence). As DNA, the CDR3 is TGTGCCAGCAGCCCGGGACAGGGAGGCAATCAGCCCCAGCATTTT. This encodes CASSPGQGGNQPQHF.

J is TRBJ1-1 and V is TRBV19; the D gene is possibly TRBD1 (6 bases). Deletions cut 1 base from V and 5 bases from J, with 11 bases between. Germline V gene data show CDR1 as LNHDA and CDR2 as SQIVND (reference sequence). The CDR3 loop spans 14 amino acids. The DNA of the CDR3 is TGTGCCAGTAGTATAGCAGGGGTTCGGACTGAAGCTTTCTTT. It codes for CASSIAGVRTEAFF. The entire variable domain, with the rest obtained from reference TRBV19 and TRBJ1-1, is as follows: DGGITQSPKYLFRKEGQNVTLSCEQNLNHDAMYWYRQDPGQGLRLIYYSQIVNDFQKGDIAEGYSVSREKKESFPLTVTSAQKNPTAFYLCASSIAGVRTEAFFGQGTRLTVV.

This chain joins TRBV28 and TRBJ2-1; D is possibly TRBD2 (7 bases). The V gene lost 3 bases and the J gene lost 8 bases, with 11 bases spanning the gap. In germline, CDR1 is MDHEN, CDR2 SYDVKM. There are 13 residues in the CDR3. The CDR3 nucleotides read TGTGCCAGCAGTTTCCCGGGGGGCGATGAGCAGTTCTTC. Translating it yields CASSFPGGDEQFF.

The CDR3 region has the DNA TGTGCCAGTAGTACAAACAGGGTGGCAGATACGCAGTATTTT. Its translation: CASSTNRVADTQYF. The genes are TRBV19 and TRBJ2-3; TRBD1 is a possible D gene (6 bases). V lost 4 bases, J lost 4 bases, and 12 bases lay in between. Germline CDR1 and CDR2: LNHDA and SQIVND (reference sequence). This CDR3 has 14 residues.

This CDR3 is CASSLRTSGTYEQYF. The CDR3 DNA sequence: TGTGCCAGCAGCCTAAGAACTAGCGGGACCTACGAGCAGTACTTC. The V gene is TRBV5-6, the J gene TRBJ2-7, with 10 nucleotides matching TRBD2. Unmatched junction bases numbered 6, after V lost 4 bases and J lost 2 bases. CDR1 is SGHDT and CDR2 is YYEEEE in the germline V gene. The CDR3 has 15 residues.

The genes are TRBV25-1 and TRBJ1-2; 8 bases match TRBD1. The CDR3 has 12 amino acids. Germline lookup yields CDR1 MGHDK and CDR2 SYGVNS. V lost 6 bases to trimming and J lost 8 bases; unmatched junction nucleotides: 5. For the CDR3, the DNA is TGTGCCAGCAGGGGTACAGGGGGAGGCTACACCTTC. Protein product: CASRGTGGGYTF.

This clone was found once. V and J are TRBV6-6 and TRBJ2-7; 8 bases match TRBD1. Unmatched junction bases numbered 6, after V lost 6 bases and J lost 2 bases. This CDR3 spans 14 amino acids. In germline, CDR1 is MNHNY, CDR2 SVGAGI (reference sequence). The DNA for the CDR3 is TGTGCCAGCAGCGGACAGGGTCATCCCTACGAGCAGTACTTC. Translation gives CASSGQGHPYEQYF.

The chain links TRBV5-1 to TRBJ2-3; D is uncertain. Trimming took off 7 bases at V and 0 bases at J, with 12 bases between the two ends. Per germline, CDR1 SGHRS and CDR2 YFSETQ. This CDR3 has 14 residues. The CDR3 region is CASGRSSSTDTQYF. DNA for the CDR3: TGCGCCAGCGGACGGAGCAGCAGCACAGATACGCAGTATTTT.

This clone occurred once. The rearrangement joins TRBV29-1 to TRBJ2-2; D unresolved. Germline CDR1 reads SQVTM; CDR2 reads ANQGSEA. The CDR3 has 12 residues. The V end was cut by 8 bases, the J end by 6 bases, with 13 bases between. The CDR3 sequence: CSTSHGPGELFF. The CDR3 DNA reads as TGCAGCACTTCCCACGGGCCCGGGGAGCTGTTTTTT.

V and J are TRBV7-9 and TRBJ2-5, with D maybe TRBD2 (5 bases). Germline loops: CDR1 SEHNR, CDR2 FQNEAQ (reference sequence). The CDR3 has 13 residues. V lost 7 bases to trimming and J lost 4 bases, with 13 bases between them. The CDR3 DNA reads as TGTGCCAGCATGGTAGCTGCGGGAGAGACCCAGTACTTC. Encoded protein: CASMVAAGETQYF.

This clone appeared a few times. The chain is built from TRBV28 and TRBJ1-4; D possibly corresponds to TRBD1 (5 bases). Germline CDR1 is MDHEN and CDR2 is SYDVKM. V lost 3 bases and J lost 10, with 12 bases in between. The CDR3 runs 13 residues. CDR3 sequence reads: CASSFPTGGKLFF. The DNA of the CDR3 is TGTGCCAGCAGTTTCCCTACTGGGGGAAAACTGTTTTTT.

This chain connects TRBV18 to TRBJ2-2, with D possibly being TRBD2 (5 bases). The length of the CDR3 is 16 residues. The V gene lost 4 bases and the J gene lost 0 bases, with 12 bases spanning the gap. CDR1 is KGHSH, CDR2 LQKENI, per germline. CDR3 loop: CASSLRGAANTGELFF. In nucleotides, the CDR3 is TGTGCCAGCTCACTTCGGGGAGCGGCGAACACCGGGGAGCTGTTTTTT.

The J gene is TRBJ1-3, the V gene TRBV18; 9 nucleotides align to TRBD1. Trimming at V came to 4 bases and at J to 0 bases, leaving 4 bases not matched to a gene. The CDR3 is made up of 16 amino acids. Germline V gene lookup returns CDR1 KGHSH and CDR2 LQKENI. CDR3 sequence reads: CASSQGTGHSGNTIYF. The DNA for the CDR3 is TGTGCCAGCTCACAAGGGACAGGGCACTCTGGAAACACCATATATTTT.